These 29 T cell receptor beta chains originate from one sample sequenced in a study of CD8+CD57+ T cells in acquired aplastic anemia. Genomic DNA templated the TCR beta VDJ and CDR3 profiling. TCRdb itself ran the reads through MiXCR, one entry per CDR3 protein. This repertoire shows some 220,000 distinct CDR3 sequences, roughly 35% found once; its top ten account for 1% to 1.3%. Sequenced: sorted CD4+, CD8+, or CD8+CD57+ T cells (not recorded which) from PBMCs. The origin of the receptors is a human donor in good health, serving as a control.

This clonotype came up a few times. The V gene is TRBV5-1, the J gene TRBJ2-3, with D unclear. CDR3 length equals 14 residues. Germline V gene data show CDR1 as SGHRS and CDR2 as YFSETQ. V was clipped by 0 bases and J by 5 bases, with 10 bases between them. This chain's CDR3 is CASSLGGLGDTQYF. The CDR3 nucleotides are TGCGCCAGCAGCTTGGGGGGATTAGGAGATACGCAGTATTTT. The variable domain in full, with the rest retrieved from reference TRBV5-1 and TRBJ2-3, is KAGVTQTPRYLIKTRGQQVTLSCSPISGHRSVSWYQQTPGQGLQFLFEYFSETQRNKGNFPGRFSGRQFSNSRSEMNVSTLELGDSALYLCASSLGGLGDTQYFGPGTRLTVL.

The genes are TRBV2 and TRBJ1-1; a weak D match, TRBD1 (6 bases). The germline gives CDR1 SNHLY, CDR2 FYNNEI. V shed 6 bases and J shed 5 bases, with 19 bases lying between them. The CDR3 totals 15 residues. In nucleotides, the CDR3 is TGTGCCAGCAGAAGTCAGGAGGGGGGGTTTACTGAAGCTTTCTTT. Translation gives CASRSQEGGFTEAFF.

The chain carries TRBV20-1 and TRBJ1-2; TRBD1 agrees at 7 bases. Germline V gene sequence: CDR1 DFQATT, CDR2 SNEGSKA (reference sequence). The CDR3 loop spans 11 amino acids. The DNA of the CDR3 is TGCAGCGCGGCAGGGGGCTATGGCTACACCTTC. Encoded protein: CSAAGGYGYTF.

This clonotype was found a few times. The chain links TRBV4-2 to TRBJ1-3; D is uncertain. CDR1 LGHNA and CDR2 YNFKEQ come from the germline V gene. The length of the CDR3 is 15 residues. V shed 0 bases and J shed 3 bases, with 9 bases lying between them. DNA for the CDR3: TGTGCCAGCAGCCAAGAATTTGCGGTTGGAAACACCATATATTTT. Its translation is CASSQEFAVGNTIYF.

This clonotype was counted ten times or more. For the CDR3, the DNA is TGCGCCAGCAGCCAAGCTCCCCGACTAGCGGGAGGGCCTCAACACGAGCAGTACTTC. Residues: CASSQAPRLAGGPQHEQYF. This chain connects TRBV4-1 to TRBJ2-7; 14 bases align to TRBD2. V was clipped by 1 base and J by 5 bases; unmatched bases: 13. CDR1 MGHRA and CDR2 YSYEKL come from the germline V gene. The CDR3 length is 19 residues.

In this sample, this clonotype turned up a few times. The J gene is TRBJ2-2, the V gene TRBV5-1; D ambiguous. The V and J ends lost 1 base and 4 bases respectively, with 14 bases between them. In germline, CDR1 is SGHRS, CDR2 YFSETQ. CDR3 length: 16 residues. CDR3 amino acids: CASSLNLEMGTGELFF. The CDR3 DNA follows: TGCGCCAGCAGCTTGAATCTGGAAATGGGCACCGGGGAGCTGTTTTTT.

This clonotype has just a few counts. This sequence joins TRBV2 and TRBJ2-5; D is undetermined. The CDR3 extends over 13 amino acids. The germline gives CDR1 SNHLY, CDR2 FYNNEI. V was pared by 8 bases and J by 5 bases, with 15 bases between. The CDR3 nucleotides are TGTGCCAGCGGGCGCGGCGGCCAGGAGACCCAGTACTTC. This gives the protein CASGRGGQETQYF. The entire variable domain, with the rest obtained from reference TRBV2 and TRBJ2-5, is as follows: EPEVTQTPSHQVTQMGQEVILRCVPISNHLYFYWYRQILGQKVEFLVSFYNNEISEKSEIFDDQFSVERPDGSNFTLKIRSTKLEDSAMYFCASGRGGQETQYFGPGTRLLVL.

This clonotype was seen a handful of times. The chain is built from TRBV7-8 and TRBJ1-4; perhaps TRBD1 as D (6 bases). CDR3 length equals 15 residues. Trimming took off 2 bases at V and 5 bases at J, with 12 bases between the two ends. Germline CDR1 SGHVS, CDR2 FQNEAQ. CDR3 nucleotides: TGTGCCAGCAGCTTAAGTACAGGGCAGAATGAAAAACTGTTTTTT. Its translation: CASSLSTGQNEKLFF.

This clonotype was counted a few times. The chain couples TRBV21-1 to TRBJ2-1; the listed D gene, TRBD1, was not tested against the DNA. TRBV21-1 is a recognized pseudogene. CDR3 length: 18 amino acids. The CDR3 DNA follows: TGTGCCAGCAGCAAAGGGGTGTCCGGGACAGGAGCCTACAATGAGCAGTTCTTC. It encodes CASSKGVSGTGAYNEQFF.

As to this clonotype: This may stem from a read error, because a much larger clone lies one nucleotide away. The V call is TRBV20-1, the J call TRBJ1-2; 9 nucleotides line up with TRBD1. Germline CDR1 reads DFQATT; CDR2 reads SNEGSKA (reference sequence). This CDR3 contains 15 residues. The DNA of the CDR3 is TGCAGTGCTAGAGCCCGGGACAGGGTAGACTATGGCTACATCTTC. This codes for CSARARDRVDYGYIF.

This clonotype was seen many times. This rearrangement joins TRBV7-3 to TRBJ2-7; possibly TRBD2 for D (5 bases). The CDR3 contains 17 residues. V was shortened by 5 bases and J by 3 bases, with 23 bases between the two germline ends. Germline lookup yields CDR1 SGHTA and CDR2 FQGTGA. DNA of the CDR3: TGTGCCAGCAGCCAAACTGGCGGTGGTGGGAGCTACTACGAGCAGTACTTC. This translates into CASSQTGGGGSYYEQYF.

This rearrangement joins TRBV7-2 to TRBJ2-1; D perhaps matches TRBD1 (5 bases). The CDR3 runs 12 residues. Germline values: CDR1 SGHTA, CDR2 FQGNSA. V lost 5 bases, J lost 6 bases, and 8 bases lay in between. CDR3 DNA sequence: TGTGCCAGCAGCCTCGACAGCAATGAGCAGTTCTTC. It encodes CASSLDSNEQFF. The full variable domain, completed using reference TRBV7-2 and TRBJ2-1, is GAGVSQSPSNKVTEKGKDVELRCDPISGHTALYWYRQSLGQGLEFLIYFQGNSAPDKSGLPSDRFSAERTGGSVSTLTIQRTQQEDSAVYLCASSLDSNEQFFGPGTRLTVL.

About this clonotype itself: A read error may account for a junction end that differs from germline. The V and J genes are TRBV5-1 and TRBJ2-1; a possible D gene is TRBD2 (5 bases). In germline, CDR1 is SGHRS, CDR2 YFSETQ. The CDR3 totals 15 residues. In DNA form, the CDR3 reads TGCGCCAGCAGCTTTTCGGAGGTGTCCTACAATGGGCAGTTCTTC. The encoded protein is CASSFSEVSYNGQFF.

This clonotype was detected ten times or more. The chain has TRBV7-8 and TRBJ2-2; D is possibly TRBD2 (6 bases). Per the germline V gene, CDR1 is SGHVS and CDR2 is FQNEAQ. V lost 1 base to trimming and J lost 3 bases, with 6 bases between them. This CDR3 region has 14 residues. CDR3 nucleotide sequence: TGTGCCAGCAGCTTAGGGGGGGACACCGGGGAGCTGTTTTTT. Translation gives CASSLGGDTGELFF.

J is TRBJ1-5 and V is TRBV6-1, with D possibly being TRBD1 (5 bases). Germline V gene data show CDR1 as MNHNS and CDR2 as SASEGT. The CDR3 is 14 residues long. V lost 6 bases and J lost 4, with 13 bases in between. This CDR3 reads CASSGTVGNQPQHF. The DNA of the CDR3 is TGTGCCAGCAGCGGGACGGTGGGAAATCAGCCCCAGCATTTT.

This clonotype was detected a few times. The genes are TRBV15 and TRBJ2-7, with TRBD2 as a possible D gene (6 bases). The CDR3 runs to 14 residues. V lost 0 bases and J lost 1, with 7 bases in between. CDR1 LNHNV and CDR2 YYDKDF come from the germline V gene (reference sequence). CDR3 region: CATSRDAGSYEQYF. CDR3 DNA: TGTGCCACCAGCAGAGATGCGGGGTCCTACGAGCAGTACTTC.

CDR3 in amino acids: CASSDPAGTGAHEQFF. In nucleotides, the CDR3 is TGTGCCAGCAGTGATCCTGCCGGGACAGGGGCGCATGAGCAGTTCTTC. The chain recombines TRBV25-1 with TRBJ2-1, with 10 bases aligning to TRBD1. The CDR3 is made up of 16 amino acids. With V trimmed by 3 bases and J by 8 bases, 10 bases remained unmatched. Germline V gene data show CDR1 as MGHDK and CDR2 as SYGVNS. The full variable domain, in which reference TRBV25-1 and TRBJ2-1 provide the parts outside the CDR3, is EADIYQTPRYLVIGTGKKITLECSQTMGHDKMYWYQQDPGMELHLIHYSYGVNSTEKGDLSSESTVSRIRTEHFPLTLESARPSHTSQYLCASSDPAGTGAHEQFFGPGTRLTVL.

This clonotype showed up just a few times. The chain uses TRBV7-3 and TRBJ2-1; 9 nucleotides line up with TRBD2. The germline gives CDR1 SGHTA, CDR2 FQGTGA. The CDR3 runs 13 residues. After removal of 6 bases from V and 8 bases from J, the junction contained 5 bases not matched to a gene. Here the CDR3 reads CASSESGRYEQFF. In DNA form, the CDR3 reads TGTGCCAGCAGTGAGAGCGGGAGGTATGAGCAGTTCTTC. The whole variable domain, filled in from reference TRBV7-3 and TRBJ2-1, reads GAGVSQTPSNKVTEKGKYVELRCDPISGHTALYWYRQSLGQGPEFLIYFQGTGAADDSGLPNDRFFAVRPEGSVSTLKIQRTERGDSAVYLCASSESGRYEQFFGPGTRLTVL.

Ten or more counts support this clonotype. CDR3 in amino acids: CASTQGIYGYTF. CDR3 coding DNA: TGTGCCAGCACGCAGGGGATTTATGGCTACACCTTC. The chain employs TRBV2 and TRBJ1-2, with D maybe TRBD1 (6 bases). V was trimmed by 7 bases and J by 5 bases, leaving 11 bases between them. This CDR3 region has 12 residues. The germline V gene encodes CDR1 SNHLY and CDR2 FYNNEI.

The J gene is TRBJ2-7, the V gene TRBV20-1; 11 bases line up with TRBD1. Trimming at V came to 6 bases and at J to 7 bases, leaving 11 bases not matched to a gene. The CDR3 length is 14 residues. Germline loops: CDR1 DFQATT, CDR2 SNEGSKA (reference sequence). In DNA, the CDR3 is TGCAGTGCACTAACCGGACAGGGGGCTGGTGAGCAGTACTTC. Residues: CSALTGQGAGEQYF.

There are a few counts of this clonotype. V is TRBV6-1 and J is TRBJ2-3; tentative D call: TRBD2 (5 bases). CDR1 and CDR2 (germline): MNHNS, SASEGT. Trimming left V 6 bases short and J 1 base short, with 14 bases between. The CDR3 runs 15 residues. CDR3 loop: CASRAPGIRTDTQYF. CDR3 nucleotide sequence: TGTGCCAGCAGGGCCCCGGGGATACGCACAGATACGCAGTATTTT.

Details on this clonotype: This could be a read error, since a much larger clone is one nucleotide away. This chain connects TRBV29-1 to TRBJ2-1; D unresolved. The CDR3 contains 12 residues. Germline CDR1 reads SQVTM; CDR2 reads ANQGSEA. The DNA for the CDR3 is TGCGGCGCAATAGGCGGTGGGAATGAGCAGTTCTTC. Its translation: CGAIGGGNEQFF.

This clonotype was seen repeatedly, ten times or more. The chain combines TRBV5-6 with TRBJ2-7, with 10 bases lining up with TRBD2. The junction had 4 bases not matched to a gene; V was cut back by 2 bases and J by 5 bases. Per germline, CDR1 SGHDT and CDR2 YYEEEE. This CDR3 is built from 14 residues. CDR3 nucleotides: TGTGCCAGCAGCTTAGCGGGGGGGCGGAACGAGCAGTACTTC. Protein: CASSLAGGRNEQYF. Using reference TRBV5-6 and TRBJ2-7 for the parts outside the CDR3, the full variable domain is DAGVTQSPTHLIKTRGQQVTLRCSPKSGHDTVSWYQQALGQGPQFIFQYYEEEERQRGNFPDRFSGHQFPNYSSELNVNALLLGDSALYLCASSLAGGRNEQYFGPGTRLTVT.

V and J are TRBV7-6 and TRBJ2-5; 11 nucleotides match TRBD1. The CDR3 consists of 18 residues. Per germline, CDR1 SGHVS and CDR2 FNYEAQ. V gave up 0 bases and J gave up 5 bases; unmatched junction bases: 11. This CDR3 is CASSLAPIRRDRGETQYF. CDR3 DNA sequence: TGTGCCAGCAGCTTAGCACCGATTAGAAGGGACAGGGGGGAGACCCAGTACTTC.

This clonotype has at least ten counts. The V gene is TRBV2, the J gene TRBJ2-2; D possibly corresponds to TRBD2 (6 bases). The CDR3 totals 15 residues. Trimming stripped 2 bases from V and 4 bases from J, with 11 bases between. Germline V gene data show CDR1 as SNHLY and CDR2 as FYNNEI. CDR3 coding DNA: TGTGCCAGCAGTGAAAATGGCGGGACCACCGGGGAGCTGTTTTTT. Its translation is CASSENGGTTGELFF.

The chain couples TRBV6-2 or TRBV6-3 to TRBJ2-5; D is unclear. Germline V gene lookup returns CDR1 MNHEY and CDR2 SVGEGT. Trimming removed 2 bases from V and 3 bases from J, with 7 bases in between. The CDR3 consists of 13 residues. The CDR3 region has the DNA TGTGCCAGCAGTTACGAATGGGAAGAGACCCAGTACTTC. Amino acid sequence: CASSYEWEETQYF.

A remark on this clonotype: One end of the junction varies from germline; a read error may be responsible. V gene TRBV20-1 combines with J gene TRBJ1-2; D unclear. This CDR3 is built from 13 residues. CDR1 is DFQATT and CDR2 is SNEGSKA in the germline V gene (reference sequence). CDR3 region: CSTSSRIFCGYTF. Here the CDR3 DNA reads TGCAGTACTAGTTCCCGGATTTTCTGTGGCTACACCTTC.

In DNA, the CDR3 is TGTGCCAGCAGCTTCAAGGCGTACCCCAACTATGGCTACACCTTC. The encoded protein is CASSFKAYPNYGYTF. The chain employs TRBV7-4 and TRBJ1-2; no clear D gene. The CDR3 extends over 15 amino acids. V was pared by 3 bases and J by 2 bases, with 13 bases between. Germline-derived CDR1 and CDR2 are SGHVT and SQSDAQ.

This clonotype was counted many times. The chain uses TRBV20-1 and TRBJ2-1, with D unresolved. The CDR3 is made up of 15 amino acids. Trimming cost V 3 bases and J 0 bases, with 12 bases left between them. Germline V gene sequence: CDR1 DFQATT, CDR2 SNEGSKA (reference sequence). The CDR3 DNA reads TGCAGTGCTAGGGACGTAAGGAGCTCCTACAATGAGCAGTTCTTC. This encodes CSARDVRSSYNEQFF.